This TCR beta chain was documented in a study of blood T cell repertoires in COVID-19. The germline V gene encodes CDR1 LGHNT and CDR2 FRNRAP. Trimming took 2 bases from V and 0 from J; bases not matched to a gene: 6. The CDR3 extends over 17 amino acids. Sequencing was performed with immunoSEQ multiplex PCR; in TCRdb, only in-frame clones are kept and a portion is missing. The data contain fewer than 300,000 clones, around 85% of them seen just once; the ten biggest clones take up about 1%. This clone has just a few counts. The sequence was collected from a human donor with COVID-19, enrolled during active disease. The donor label of this sample is uncertain. What was sequenced was peripheral blood. The chain employs TRBV12-5 and TRBJ1-1; 10 bases agree with TRBD1. The CDR3: CASGLIGQGEMNTEAFF. In nucleotides, the CDR3 is TGTGCTAGTGGTTTGATAGGACAGGGGGAAATGAACACTGAAGCTTTCTTT.